These T cell receptor beta chains were read from a single sample in a study of CD8 T cells in ankylosing spondylitis. One entry per CDR3 protein, called by TCRdb with MiXCR from the 5' RACE reads. The sample carries around 300,000 distinct CDR3 sequences, about 15% recorded once. The sample consisted of blood, either unsorted or a sorted T cell fraction (not recorded which). These TCRs come from a male donor with ankylosing spondylitis or in good health (not recorded which). Both conserved end residues are part of each CDR3. Fields, in order: J gene, V gene, D gene, clone size, CDR3 DNA, CDR3 protein. D genes are given only for firm matches. Where a row states a size, it is once, few, many or the class of an expanded clone; other rows omit it.

>TRBJ2-7|TRBV5-6|TRBD2|.
TGTGCCAGCAGGTGGGCGGGGGGCCTAGCCCCTGAGCAGTACTTC
CASRWAGGLAPEQYF
>TRBJ2-2|TRBV10-3|.|.
TGTGCCACTTCGTCGACGACCAGGGCAAACACCGGGGAGCTGTTTTTT
CATSSTTRANTGELFF
>TRBJ2-1|TRBV5-5|TRBD2|.
TGTGCCAGCAGCCGACTAGCGGGACCTACAAGGGAGCAGTTCTTC
CASSRLAGPTREQFF
>TRBJ2-1|TRBV29-1|.|.
TGCAGCCTTGTGGACGGGTACAATGAGCAGTTCTTC
CSLVDGYNEQFF
>TRBJ2-2|TRBV5-1|.|.
TGCGCCAGCAGCTTTCAGCAGGGAGGCACCGGGGAGCTGTTTTTT
CASSFQQGGTGELFF
>TRBJ1-6|TRBV5-1|TRBD1|many
TGCGCCAGCAGCTCAGGACAGGGAGGCTCACCCCTCCACTTT
CASSSGQGGSPLHF
>TRBJ2-3|TRBV20-1|.|few
TGCAGTGCCACGACAGGAGCGGACGTCACAGATACGCAGTATTTT
CSATTGADVTDTQYF
>TRBJ2-6|TRBV6-2/TRBV6-3|TRBD1|.
TGTGCCAGCAGTTACTCGGGACAGGGGGCTGGGGCCAACGTCCTGACTTTC
CASSYSGQGAGANVLTF
>TRBJ2-3|TRBV12-3/TRBV12-4|TRBD1|few
TGTGCCAGCAGTCCACGGGACAGGGCCACAGATACGCAGTATTTT
CASSPRDRATDTQYF
>TRBJ1-1|TRBV30|.|.
TGTGCCTGGAGTGTACAGACGAACACTGAAGCTTTCTTT
CAWSVQTNTEAFF
>TRBJ2-2|TRBV6-1|.|.
TGTGCCAGCACCCAACGGGGCGTGGCGGTTGTTCGTACCGGGGAGCTGTTTTTT
CASTQRGVAVVRTGELFF
>TRBJ2-4|TRBV20-1|.|.
TGCAGTGCTAGCGGGGGTGGGGGTACGAACATTCAGTACTTC
CSASGGGGTNIQYF
>TRBJ1-2|TRBV7-9|.|.
TGTGCCAGCAGCTGGTCGTATGGCTACACCTTC
CASSWSYGYTF
>TRBJ2-5|TRBV29-1|.|.
TGCAGCGTTGGAAGGGGAGAAGAGACCCAGTACTTC
CSVGRGEETQYF
>TRBJ2-5|TRBV7-2|TRBD2|few
TGTGCCAGCAGCTTAGATTCGGTGGGAGGGATCGAGACCCAGTACTTC
CASSLDSVGGIETQYF
>TRBJ2-1|TRBV5-1|.|many
TGCGCCAGCAGCTTGGAACGGACTGGGTCCTACAATGAGCAGTTCTTC
CASSLERTGSYNEQFF
>TRBJ2-4|TRBV2|TRBD2|.
TGTGCCAGCAGCCTGGCGGGGGGTTTTGCCAAAAACATTCAGTACTTC
CASSLAGGFAKNIQYF
>TRBJ2-1|TRBV7-2|.|many
TGTGCCAGCAGCGCCCCAATGCTGAGTGAGCAGTTCTTC
CASSAPMLSEQFF
>TRBJ2-7|TRBV5-1|.|.
TGCGCCAGCAGCCGATCACTCGAGGATGGCGCCTACGAGCAGTACTTC
CASSRSLEDGAYEQYF
>TRBJ1-1|TRBV20-1|.|.
TGCAGTGCTAGAGATCGGACAGCGTACACTGAAGCTTTCTTT
CSARDRTAYTEAFF
>TRBJ1-2|TRBV5-1|TRBD1|few
TGCGCCAGCAGCGGTGGTGGGACAGAAAATCTTTTGGGCTACACCTTC
CASSGGGTENLLGYTF
>TRBJ2-7|TRBV20-1|.|many
TGCAGTGCTAGAGATATGGGCCCCTACGAGCAGTACTTC
CSARDMGPYEQYF
>TRBJ1-5|TRBV10-3|TRBD1|.
TGTGCCATCAGTGAGACCTCCGGGACAGGGGGCGTCGGCAATCAGCCCCAGCATTTT
CAISETSGTGGVGNQPQHF
>TRBJ2-3|TRBV2|TRBD2|many
TGTGCCAGCTCTACTAGCGGACGCACAGATACGCAGTATTTT
CASSTSGRTDTQYF
>TRBJ1-5|TRBV6-1|.|few
TGTGCCAGCAGTCCCCCGGAGGGGTTGGGTCAGCCCCAGCATTTT
CASSPPEGLGQPQHF
>TRBJ2-1|TRBV5-1|TRBD1|.
TGCGCCAGCAGCACCCGACAGGGGAACTACAATGAGCAGTTCTTC
CASSTRQGNYNEQFF
>TRBJ2-1|TRBV7-2|TRBD2|few
TGTGCCAGCAGCCCCAATAGCGGGGCCTACAATGAGCAGTTCTTC
CASSPNSGAYNEQFF
>TRBJ2-4|TRBV2|.|few
TGTGCCAGCAGTGCCTCAAACATTCAGTACTTC
CASSASNIQYF
>TRBJ1-2|TRBV5-1|.|few
TGCGCCAGCAGCTCAATGACAGGACAAAACTATGGCTACACCTTC
CASSSMTGQNYGYTF
>TRBJ2-1|TRBV5-1|TRBD2|.
TGCGCCAGCAGCTCCATGGCGGGGGGCTCCTACAATGAGCAGTTCTTC
CASSSMAGGSYNEQFF
>TRBJ1-6|TRBV15|.|.
TGTGCCACGGGGGGAAATAATTCACCCCTCCACTTT
CATGGNNSPLHF
>TRBJ2-3|TRBV7-9|.|many
TGTGCCAGCACCCAGATGGATACGCAGTATTTT
CASTQMDTQYF
>TRBJ2-7|TRBV5-1|.|few
TGCGCCAGCAGCTCCGCTGGGGAGACCTACGAGCAGTACTTC
CASSSAGETYEQYF
>TRBJ2-3|TRBV12-3/TRBV12-4|TRBD2|few
TGTGCCAGCAGTTTTGGGCTAGCGGGAGGGCCTGGGTATTTT
CASSFGLAGGPGYF
>TRBJ2-2|TRBV4-2|.|few
TGTGCCAGCAGCCAATCGGCTGTGGGGGGGGCCGGCACCGGGGAGCTGTTTTTT
CASSQSAVGGAGTGELFF
>TRBJ2-4|TRBV20-1|.|few
TGCAGTGCTAGTGCTGGCCCAATAGGAAACATTCAGTACTTC
CSASAGPIGNIQYF
>TRBJ2-2|TRBV7-2|.|many
TGTGCCAGCAGCCCCAAAGGACGGTCCGGGGAGCTGTTTTTT
CASSPKGRSGELFF
>TRBJ2-3|TRBV9|.|.
TGTGCCAGCAGCGTAGAAGTGTATGCAGATACGCAGTATTTT
CASSVEVYADTQYF
>TRBJ2-3|TRBV28|.|many
TGTGCCAGCGACTACCAGAGTGGGACAGATACGCAGTATTTT
CASDYQSGTDTQYF
>TRBJ1-3|TRBV12-3/TRBV12-4|.|few
TGTGCCAGCAGCTCCCAAGGGGGGCTAGACACCATATATTTT
CASSSQGGLDTIYF